This T cell receptor (beta chain) is drawn from a study of blood T cell repertoires in COVID-19. Study-wide background: Whether acute or convalescent, the COVID-19 samples came from the United States, Italy and Spain. The cDNA or gDNA used as material had been derived from T cells, B-cell-depleted T cells, or PBMCs.

Methods used by the authors: Reference gene primer amplification gave nucleated cell count estimates. The repertoire was sequenced with immunoSEQ multiplex PCR; TCRdb's copy has only in-frame clones and lacks some. The DNA was the basis for D and trimming; V, J and clone size are from that table. Among approximately 130,000 clones, roughly nine tenths were seen once, and the ten largest hold approximately 28%. The CDR3 is 11 amino acids. V lost 2 bases and J 8 bases, leaving 6 bases between the germline ends. Per germline, CDR1 MNHEY and CDR2 SVGAGI. The chain recombines TRBV6-5 with TRBJ1-1; D gene uncertain. The sample was peripheral blood. This TCR was sampled from a man between 65 and 85 years old with active or convalescent COVID-19. The CDR3 loop reads CASSYVQEAFF. CDR3 DNA sequence: TGTGCCAGCAGTTACGTCCAGGAAGCTTTCTTT.